Following are 12 T cell receptor beta chains from one sample sequenced in a study of blood T cells in healthy people across ages. Sample-barcoded 5' priming and a J-beta primer mix drove a second PCR of roughly 6 to 12 cycles. TCRdb fed the 5' RACE reads into MiXCR, producing one record per CDR3 protein. The sample includes around 650,000 distinct CDR3 sequences, 32% seen only once; the top ten take over 15%. Sequenced material: blood. The source is a woman older than 75 in good health.

In this sample, this clonotype turned up many times. Just one base apart from a much larger clone, this may be a read error. The genes are TRBV20-1 and TRBJ1-2; D remains ambiguous. Trimming cost V 0 bases and J 6 bases, with 11 bases left between them. The CDR3 is 13 residues long. Per the germline V gene, CDR1 is DFQATT and CDR2 is SNEGSKA (reference sequence). CDR3 coding DNA: TGCAGTGCTAGAGACTCAGGTCGCAATGGCTACACCTTC. The encoded protein is CSARDSGRNGYTF.

This clonotype was counted many times. The CDR3 DNA reads as TGTGCCAGCAGTTCGTTGACTAGCGGGGGGGCGAATGAGCAGTTCTTC. Its protein product is CASSSLTSGGANEQFF. The chain carries TRBV27 and TRBJ2-1; 14 bases agree with TRBD2. Germline CDR1 reads MNHEY; CDR2 reads SMNVEV (reference sequence). V lost 4 bases to trimming and J lost 7 bases; unmatched junction nucleotides: 6. This CDR3 spans 16 amino acids.

This clonotype turned up a few times. The V gene is TRBV7-2, the J gene TRBJ2-2; a weak D match, TRBD1 (6 bases). Trimming took 4 bases from V and 0 from J, leaving 12 bases between them. This CDR3 is built from 16 residues. The germline V gene has CDR1 SGHTA and CDR2 FQGNSA. CDR3: CASSSRQAANTGELFF. The DNA of the CDR3 is TGTGCCAGCAGCTCCCGACAGGCTGCGAACACCGGGGAGCTGTTTTTT.

About this clonotype: One end of the junction varies from germline; a read error may be responsible. The chain couples TRBV12-3 or TRBV12-4 to TRBJ2-1; D is possibly TRBD2 (5 bases). CDR3 length: 15 residues. In nucleotides, the CDR3 is TGTGCCAGCAGTTTAAGAGGGAGCTCCTACAATGGGCAGTTCTTC. It is translated as CASSLRGSSYNGQFF.

V gene TRBV2 combines with J gene TRBJ2-4; D possibly corresponds to TRBD2 (6 bases). TRBJ2-7 explains the end of the DNA better; the J call may be wrong. Germline V lookup: CDR1 SNHLY, CDR2 FYNNEI. This CDR3 region has 18 residues. This CDR3 is CASSEKSRKRVFSYEQYF. CDR3 nucleotide sequence: TGTGCCAGCAGTGAAAAGTCTCGTAAGCGGGTTTTTTCCTACGAGCAGTACTTC.

This clonotype was seen at least ten times. The CDR3 here is CASSLIQNYGYTF. The CDR3 coding sequence is TGTGCCAGCAGCTTAATCCAAAACTATGGCTACACCTTC. The chain couples TRBV11-2 to TRBJ1-2; D is ambiguous. V shed 2 bases and J shed 2 bases, with 6 bases lying between them. Germline V gene data show CDR1 as SGHAT and CDR2 as FQNNGV. The CDR3 runs to 13 residues.

This clonotype was recorded many times. The genes are TRBV5-1 and TRBJ2-6; weak D call: TRBD1 (5 bases). Trimming shortened V by 2 bases and J by 0 bases, and 15 bases separated the two germline ends. CDR3 length: 18 amino acids. Per the germline V gene, CDR1 is SGHRS and CDR2 is YFSETQ. The CDR3 here is CASSFGRQSFSGANVLTF. The CDR3 region has the DNA TGCGCCAGCAGCTTCGGGCGACAGTCTTTCTCTGGGGCCAACGTCCTGACTTTC. Complete variable domain (other parts from reference TRBV5-1 and TRBJ2-6): KAGVTQTPRYLIKTRGQQVTLSCSPISGHRSVSWYQQTPGQGLQFLFEYFSETQRNKGNFPGRFSGRQFSNSRSEMNVSTLELGDSALYLCASSFGRQSFSGANVLTFGAGSRLTVL.

Turning to this clonotype: A junction end diverges from the germline sequence, so it may reflect a read error. V is TRBV7-2 and J is TRBJ1-2, with 10 nucleotides matching TRBD1. Germline-derived CDR1 and CDR2 are SGHTA and FQGNSA. This CDR3 has 14 residues. The CDR3 sequence is CASSSAGQGMSYTF. CDR3 in DNA: TGTGCCAGTAGCTCCGCGGGACAGGGGATGTCCTACACCTTC.

This clonotype has just a few counts. The chain carries TRBV11-3 and TRBJ2-5; a possible D gene is TRBD1 (6 bases). The V end was cut by 2 bases, the J end by 5 bases, with 15 bases between. The CDR3 consists of 15 residues. The germline V gene encodes CDR1 SGHNT and CDR2 YENEEA. CDR3 nucleotide sequence: TGTGCCAGCAGCTTACAAGGGCCAGGGGCGGAGACCCAGTACTTC. It is translated as CASSLQGPGAETQYF.

This clonotype was seen at least ten times. The rearrangement joins TRBV3-1 to TRBJ2-7; D gene unclear. This CDR3 spans 15 amino acids. Per the germline V gene, CDR1 is LGHDT and CDR2 is YNNKEL (reference sequence). V was pared by 1 base and J by 6 bases, with 16 bases between. The CDR3 sequence: CASSQVHGVRSEQYF. CDR3 DNA: TGTGCCAGCAGCCAAGTCCACGGAGTACGTTCCGAGCAGTACTTC.

The table lists this clonotype with a count of one. The chain has TRBV12-3 or TRBV12-4 and TRBJ1-6, with D perhaps matching TRBD1 (6 bases). V lost 6 bases, J lost 7 bases, and 19 bases lay in between. CDR3 length equals 16 residues. The CDR3 DNA is TGTGCCAGCAGCCACAAACAGGGACGCCTGAATTCACCCCTCCACTTT. Protein: CASSHKQGRLNSPLHF.

This clonotype has ten or more counts. An end of the junction does not agree with germline; a read error may underlie this. J is TRBJ2-3 and V is TRBV9; 9 nucleotides match TRBD1. Germline V gene data show CDR1 as SGDLS and CDR2 as YYNGEE. This CDR3 has 17 residues. This CDR3 reads CASSGGTGNSLTVTQYF. The CDR3 DNA follows: TGTGCCAGCAGCGGGGGGACAGGGAATTCCCTCACAGTTACGCAGTATTTT.